These T cell receptor beta chains were read from a single sample in a study of blood T cell repertoires in COVID-19. Produced via immunoSEQ multiplex PCR; TCRdb's table is partial and in-frame only. The table has hundreds of thousands of clones, 85% seen once. Sequencing was done on a sample of peripheral blood. The receptors were gathered from a young woman with acute or convalescent COVID-19. Both conserved end residues are trimmed from each CDR3.

v_call cdr3_aa
TRBV4-1 ASSQEIMGTLNTEAF
TRBV5-4 ASSLEWSSYEQY
TRBV7-3 ASSVSGRASTDTQY
TRBV2 ATIGSEQY
TRBV6-5 ASSYVQGGVYEQY
TRBV5-1 ASSLQGQNNSPLH
TRBV5-1 ASTLEPTNEKLF
TRBV5-5 ASSLSANYGYT
TRBV28 ASGGSPAGRQPQH
TRBV2 ASRLAGGVTDTQY
TRBV6-5 ASSEGLGGNEKLF
TRBV19 ASSHRGNQPQH
TRBV5-1 ASRFPLDEKLF
TRBV5-4 ASSLVSAGDEQY
TRBV28 ASSLAPPTGGTMDEQF
TRBV28 AIGQGQETQY
TRBV18 ASSPARGPYEQY
TRBV5-5 ASSLSEGTSNQPQH
TRBV5-1 ASSLAGTSGIATQY
TRBV5-1 ASSSRDSYEQY
TRBV28 ASSLNAGGWKQPQH
TRBV10-3 AIKTGDTGELF
TRBV6-5 ASGNRDSREKLF
TRBV3-1/TRBV3-2 ASSRHYTEAF
TRBV6-5 ASSYRDRGNEDGYT
TRBV5-7 ASSTRGWYGYT
TRBV19 ASSTQIRGTGRTEAF
TRBV24-1 ATSAGTKYNEQF
TRBV6-6 ASSSPDLASVNEQY
TRBV6-2/TRBV6-3 ASSRPGVEIREQY
TRBV19 ASSNRQGGYGYT
TRBV6-5 ASSYRVISYNEQF
TRBV13 ASSLELQGKSAEAF
TRBV2 ASSGRLETQY
TRBV3-1/TRBV3-2 ASSQDTRERF
TRBV24-1 ATSDWSADRGRYGYT
TRBV5-1 ASSNDRVLSGNTIY
TRBV27 ASSSGLAGDEQY
TRBV19 ATGQGFSNQPQH
TRBV27 ASMGTGPYEQY
TRBV5-5 ASSTLTGKKGEQY
TRBV25-1 ASGRRTGLGEKLF
TRBV7-2 ASSLVGTGGSPLH
TRBV7-9 ASSSGRDRGYGYT
TRBV21-1 ASSNKGGGFYGYT
TRBV9 ASSPWSGSYNEQF
TRBV5-4 ASSREEDRVRGYT
TRBV7-3 ASSLKGDTQY
TRBV11-2 ASSPTQGPATT
TRBV7-3 ASSQGETQY
TRBV5-5 ASSLGQGVYEQY
TRBV12-3/TRBV12-4 ASSFSGNRGYT
TRBV9 ASSVVDQGAGELF
TRBV7-3 ASSILAGVGGELF
TRBV15 ATSLRDRGFPNYGYT
TRBV27 ASSLSLGTGVRTDTQY
TRBV7-3 ASSSNSGRSYNEQF
TRBV30 AARDQWAFYTEAF
TRBV28 ASRRDRVGTEAF